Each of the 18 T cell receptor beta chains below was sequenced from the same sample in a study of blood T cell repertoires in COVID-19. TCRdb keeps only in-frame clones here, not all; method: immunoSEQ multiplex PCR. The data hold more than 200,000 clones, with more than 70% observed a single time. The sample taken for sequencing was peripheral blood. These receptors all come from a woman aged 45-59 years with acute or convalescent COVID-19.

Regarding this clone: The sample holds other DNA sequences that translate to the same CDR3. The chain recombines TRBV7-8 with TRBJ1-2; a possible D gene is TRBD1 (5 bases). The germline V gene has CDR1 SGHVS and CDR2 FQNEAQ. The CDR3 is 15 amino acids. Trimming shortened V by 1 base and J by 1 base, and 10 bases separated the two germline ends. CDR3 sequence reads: CASSLGGSVNYGYTF. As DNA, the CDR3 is TGTGCCAGCAGCTTAGGGGGCAGCGTTAACTATGGCTACACCTTC.

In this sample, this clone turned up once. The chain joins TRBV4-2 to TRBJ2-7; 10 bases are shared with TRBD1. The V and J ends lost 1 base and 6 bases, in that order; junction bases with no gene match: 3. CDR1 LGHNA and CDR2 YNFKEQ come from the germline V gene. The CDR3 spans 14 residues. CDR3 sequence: CASSQAGTGAEQYF. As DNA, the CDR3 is TGTGCCAGCAGCCAAGCGGGGACAGGGGCCGAGCAGTACTTC.

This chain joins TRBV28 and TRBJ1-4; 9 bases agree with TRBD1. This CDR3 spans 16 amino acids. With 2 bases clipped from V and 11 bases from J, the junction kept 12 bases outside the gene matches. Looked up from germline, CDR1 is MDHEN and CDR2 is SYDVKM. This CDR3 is CASSLPLGQGKGKLFF. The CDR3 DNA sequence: TGTGCCAGCAGTTTACCCCTGGGACAGGGAAAGGGGAAACTGTTTTTT. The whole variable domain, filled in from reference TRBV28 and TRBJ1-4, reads DVKVTQSSRYLVKRTGEKVFLECVQDMDHENMFWYRQDPGLGLRLIYFSYDVKMKEKGDIPEGYSVSREKKERFSLILESASTNQTSMYLCASSLPLGQGKGKLFFGSGTQLSVL.

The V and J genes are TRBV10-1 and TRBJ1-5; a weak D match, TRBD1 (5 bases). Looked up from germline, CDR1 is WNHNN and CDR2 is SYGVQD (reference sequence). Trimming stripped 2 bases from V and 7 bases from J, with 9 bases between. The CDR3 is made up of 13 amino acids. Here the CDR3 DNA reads TGCGCCAGCAGTGAGACTCAGGGACAGCCCCAGCATTTT. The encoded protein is CASSETQGQPQHF.

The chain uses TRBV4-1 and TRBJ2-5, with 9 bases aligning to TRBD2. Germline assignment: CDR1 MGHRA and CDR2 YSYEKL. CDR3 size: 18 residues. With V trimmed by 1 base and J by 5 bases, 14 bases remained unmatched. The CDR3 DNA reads TGCGCCAGCAGCCAAGGGGCAGAACTAGCGGGCCGTGGGGAGACCCAGTACTTC. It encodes CASSQGAELAGRGETQYF.

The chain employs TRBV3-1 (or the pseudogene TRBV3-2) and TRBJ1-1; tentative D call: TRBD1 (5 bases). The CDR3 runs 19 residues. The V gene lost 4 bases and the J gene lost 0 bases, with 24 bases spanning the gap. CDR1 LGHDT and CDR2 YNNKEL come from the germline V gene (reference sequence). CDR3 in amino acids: CASSPPHLDSFLMNTEAFF. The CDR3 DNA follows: TGTGCCAGCAGCCCACCCCACCTTGACAGCTTTCTTATGAACACTGAAGCTTTCTTT.

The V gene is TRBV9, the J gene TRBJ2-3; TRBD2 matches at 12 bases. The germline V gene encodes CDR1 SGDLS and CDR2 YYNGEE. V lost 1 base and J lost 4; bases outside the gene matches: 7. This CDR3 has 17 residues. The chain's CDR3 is CASSVSTSGRMADTQYF. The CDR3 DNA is TGTGCCAGCAGCGTAAGTACTAGCGGGAGGATGGCAGATACGCAGTATTTT.

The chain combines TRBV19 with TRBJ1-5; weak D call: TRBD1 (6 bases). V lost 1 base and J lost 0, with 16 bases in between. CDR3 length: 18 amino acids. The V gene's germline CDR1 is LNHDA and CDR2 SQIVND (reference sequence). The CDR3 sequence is CASSIGGGFSDSNQPQHF. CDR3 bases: TGTGCCAGTAGTATAGGCGGGGGCTTTTCCGATAGCAATCAGCCCCAGCATTTT.

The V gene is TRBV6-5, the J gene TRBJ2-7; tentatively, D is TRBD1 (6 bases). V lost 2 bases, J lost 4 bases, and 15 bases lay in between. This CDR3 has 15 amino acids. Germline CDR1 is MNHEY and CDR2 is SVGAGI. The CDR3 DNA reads TGTGCCAGCAGTTACCTAGGACAGAGCCATTACGAGCAGTACTTC. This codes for CASSYLGQSHYEQYF.

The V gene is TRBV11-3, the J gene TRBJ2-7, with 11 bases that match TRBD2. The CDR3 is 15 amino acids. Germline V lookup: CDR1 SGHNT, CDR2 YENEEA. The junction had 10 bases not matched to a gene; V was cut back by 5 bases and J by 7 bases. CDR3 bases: TGTGCCAGCAGCGCCGATGGGACTAGCGGCAAGGAGCAGTACTTC. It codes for CASSADGTSGKEQYF.

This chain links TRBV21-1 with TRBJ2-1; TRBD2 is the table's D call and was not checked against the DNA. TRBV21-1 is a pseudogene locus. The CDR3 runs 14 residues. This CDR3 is CASSKASRYNEQFF. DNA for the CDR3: TGTGCCAGCAGCAAAGCTAGCCGCTACAATGAGCAGTTCTTC.

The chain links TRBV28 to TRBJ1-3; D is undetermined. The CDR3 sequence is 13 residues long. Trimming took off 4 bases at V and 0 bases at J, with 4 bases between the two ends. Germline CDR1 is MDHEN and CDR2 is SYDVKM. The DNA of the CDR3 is TGTGCCAGCAGTTCTTACTCTGGAAACACCATATATTTT. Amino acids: CASSSYSGNTIYF.

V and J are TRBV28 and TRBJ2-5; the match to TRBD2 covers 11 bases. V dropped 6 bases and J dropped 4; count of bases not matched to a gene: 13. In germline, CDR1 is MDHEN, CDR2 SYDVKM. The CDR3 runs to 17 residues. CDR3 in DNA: TGTGCCAGCAGCCCTACTACTAGCGGGAGCTTGGGAGAGACCCAGTACTTC. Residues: CASSPTTSGSLGETQYF.

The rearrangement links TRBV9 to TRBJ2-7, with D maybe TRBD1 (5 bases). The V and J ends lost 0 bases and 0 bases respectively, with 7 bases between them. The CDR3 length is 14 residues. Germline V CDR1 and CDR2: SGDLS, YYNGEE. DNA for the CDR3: TGTGCCAGCAGCGTAGAAGGACACTCCTACGAGCAGTACTTC. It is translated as CASSVEGHSYEQYF.

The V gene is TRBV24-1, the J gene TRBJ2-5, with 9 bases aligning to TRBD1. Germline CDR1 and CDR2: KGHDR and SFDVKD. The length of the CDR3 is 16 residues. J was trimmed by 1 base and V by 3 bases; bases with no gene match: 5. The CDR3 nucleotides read TGTGCCACCAGTGATCCCTCACAGGGGGCCCAAGAGACCCAGTACTTC. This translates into CATSDPSQGAQETQYF.

CDR3 bases: TGTGCCAGCAGTTACAATCTCCCGGGACAGGGTTCCGAGCAGTACTTC. Translation gives CASSYNLPGQGSEQYF. This chain uses TRBV6-5 with TRBJ2-7; 9 nucleotides agree with TRBD1. Germline V gives CDR1 MNHEY, CDR2 SVGAGI. The V segment lost 2 bases and the J segment 6 bases; nucleotides outside the gene matches: 11. The length of the CDR3 is 16 residues.

The CDR3: CASRRSANTGELFF. The CDR3 DNA follows: TGTGCCAGCAGACGGAGCGCGAACACCGGGGAGCTGTTTTTT. The chain couples TRBV6-5 to TRBJ2-2; no clear D. V dropped 6 bases and J dropped 0 bases, with 8 bases sitting between them. The CDR3 has 14 amino acids. The germline gives CDR1 MNHEY, CDR2 SVGAGI.

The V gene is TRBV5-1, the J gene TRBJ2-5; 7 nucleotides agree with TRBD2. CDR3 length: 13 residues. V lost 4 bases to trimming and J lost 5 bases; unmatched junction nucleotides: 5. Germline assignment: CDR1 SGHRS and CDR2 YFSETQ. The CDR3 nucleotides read TGCGCCAGCAGCCCCGAGGGAGGGGAGACCCAGTACTTC. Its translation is CASSPEGGETQYF.